Given below is one T cell receptor beta chain in context. This sample stems from a study of blood T cell repertoires in COVID-19. Using immunoSEQ multiplex PCR, the repertoire was profiled, and TCRdb retains in-frame clones only, with some absent. The sample lists about 290,000 clones, about nine tenths seen once, with 1.5% to 2% in the top ten. The V and J ends lost 1 base and 3 bases, in that order; junction bases with no gene match: 4. Germline CDR1 reads KGHSH; CDR2 reads LQKENI. CDR3 length equals 16 residues. The chain has TRBV18 and TRBJ1-1; TRBD1 agrees at 11 bases. The TCR originated in a woman aged 40 to 55 who had recovered from COVID-19. The sequencing input was PBMCs or T cells enriched from blood (not recorded which). This CDR3 is CASSPRTGGKDTEAFF. DNA for the CDR3: TGTGCCAGCTCACCACGGACAGGGGGCAAAGACACTGAAGCTTTCTTT.